This TCR beta chain was found in a study of blood T cell repertoires in COVID-19. Here immunoSEQ multiplex PCR was the method, and the copy in TCRdb shows in-frame clones only, minus some. The sample lists over 250,000 clones; roughly 92% were seen once. CDR3 size: 13 residues. The V and J ends lost 3 bases and 5 bases respectively, with 10 bases between them. In germline, CDR1 is SGHAT, CDR2 FQNNGV. The chain couples TRBV11-2 to TRBJ1-1; D gene unclear. Sequenced sample: peripheral blood. The clonotype originates from a woman aged 30 to 39 with COVID-19, enrolled during active disease. DNA for the CDR3: TGTGCCAGCAGCTTGTACCAGAGGACTGAAGCTTTCTTT. The encoded protein is CASSLYQRTEAFF.